The text below deals with one T cell receptor beta chain. The source of the sample is a study of blood T cell repertoires in COVID-19. The CDR3 is 13 residues long. Germline V gene sequence: CDR1 MDHEN, CDR2 SYDVKM. V shed 6 bases and J 2 bases; nucleotides not matched to a gene: 4. The table came from immunoSEQ multiplex PCR; TCRdb's copy has only in-frame clones and leaves some out. The sample carries a few hundred thousand clones, 85% to 90% recorded once. The material sequenced was PBMCs or T cells enriched from blood (not recorded which). This chain connects TRBV28 to TRBJ2-7; 7 nucleotides agree with TRBD1. The receptor's source is a young man who had recovered from COVID-19. The CDR3 sequence is CASRSQGAYEQYF. In nucleotides, the CDR3 is TGTGCCAGCAGGTCTCAGGGGGCCTACGAGCAGTACTTC.